This T cell receptor (beta chain) was recovered during a study of CD4 T cells in relation to SARS-CoV-2 and coronaviruses. Study-wide context: Convalescent donors were aged roughly 21 to 75, with median roughly 40 years.

Germline lookup yields CDR1 SGHVS and CDR2 FQNEAQ. The CDR3 sequence is 13 residues long. V lost 3 bases and J lost 4, with 9 bases in between. The data were produced by immunoSEQ multiplex PCR, yet TCRdb's version contains in-frame clones alone and is incomplete. The table includes about 37,000 clones, 75% to 90% detected once. The rearrangement links TRBV7-8 to TRBJ2-5; tentative D call: TRBD2 (6 bases). Specimen: memory CD4+ T cells from PBMCs. This TCR was sampled from an adult with COVID-19. The CDR3 sequence is CASSFGRRETQYF. Written as DNA, the CDR3 is TGTGCCAGCAGCTTCGGGAGAAGAGAGACCCAGTACTTC. The variable domain in full, with the rest retrieved from reference TRBV7-8 and TRBJ2-5, is GAGVSQSPRYKVAKRGQDVALRCDPISGHVSLFWYQQALGQGPEFLTYFQNEAQLDKSGLPSDRFFAERPEGSVSTLKIQRTQQEDSAVYLCASSFGRRETQYFGPGTRLLVL.